Each of the 14 T cell receptor beta chains below was sequenced from the same sample in a study of Graves' ophthalmopathy and Graves' hyperthyroidism. The authors amplified TCR beta CDR3 regions, and they did so from RNA transcripts for repertoire sequencing. An initial RT-PCR round employing HTBI primers preceded a second-round multiplex PCR. TCRdb called the multiplex PCR reads again in MiXCR, with one record for every CDR3 protein. Here the sample spans 500,000 to 800,000 distinct CDR3 sequences, about 38% being singletons. Sequencing was performed on peripheral blood. The source is an adult man with Graves' ophthalmopathy.

This clonotype was picked up many times. The chain couples TRBV11-2 to TRBJ2-7; D tentatively reads TRBD1 or TRBD2 (5 bases each). Between the trimmed V and J ends, which lost 1 base and 2 bases, there was a span of 12 bases. Germline CDR1 is SGHAT and CDR2 is FQNNGV. The CDR3 spans 15 residues. CDR3 DNA: TGTGCCAGCAGCTTAGGCAGGGACGGCCCCTACGAGCAGTACTTC. Amino acid sequence: CASSLGRDGPYEQYF.

The J gene is TRBJ2-1, the V gene TRBV9; 12 bases map to TRBD2. The CDR3 length is 15 residues. The ends lost 2 bases at V and 6 bases at J; junction bases unmatched: 3. The V gene's germline CDR1 is SGDLS and CDR2 YYNGEE. The CDR3 coding sequence is TGTGCCAGCAGCGTGGGACTAGCGGGCCTCAATGAGCAGTTCTTC. Protein sequence: CASSVGLAGLNEQFF.

The V call is TRBV24-1, the J call TRBJ1-1; D remains unclear. Trimming cost V 7 bases and J 5 bases, with 10 bases left between them. Germline CDR1 is KGHDR and CDR2 is SFDVKD. CDR3 size: 12 residues. The CDR3 reads CATRASGTEAFF. The CDR3 bases are TGTGCCACCAGGGCTAGCGGGACTGAAGCTTTCTTT.

This clonotype was seen at least ten times. This CDR3 reads CASSLQSSYEQYF. DNA for the CDR3: TGTGCCAGCAGCCTGCAGAGCTCCTACGAGCAGTACTTC. The chain is built from TRBV7-2 and TRBJ2-7; D gene uncertain. CDR3 size: 13 residues. From germline, CDR1 is SGHTA and CDR2 FQGNSA. The V end was cut by 5 bases, the J end by 0 bases, with 8 bases between.

This clonotype appeared once. CDR3 region: CASSTGANVLTF. The CDR3 DNA follows: TGTGCCAGTAGTACAGGGGCCAACGTCCTGACTTTC. The chain is built from TRBV19 and TRBJ2-6, with no clear D. Trimming shortened V by 4 bases and J by 4 bases, and 2 bases separated the two germline ends. The CDR3 loop spans 12 amino acids. Germline lookup yields CDR1 LNHDA and CDR2 SQIVND (reference sequence). The whole variable domain, remainder taken from reference TRBV19 and TRBJ2-6, is DGGITQSPKYLFRKEGQNVTLSCEQNLNHDAMYWYRQDPGQGLRLIYYSQIVNDFQKGDIAEGYSVSREKKESFPLTVTSAQKNPTAFYLCASSTGANVLTFGAGSRLTVL.

The sample holds many counts of this clonotype. The gene calls are TRBV2 and TRBJ1-6; D might be TRBD1 (5 bases). The ends were cut back, 7 bases at V and 4 bases at J, with 14 bases in the middle. Germline CDR1 reads SNHLY; CDR2 reads FYNNEI. The CDR3 is 15 residues long. In DNA, the CDR3 is TGTGCCAGCACCCGACTCGGGGCATATAATTCACCCCTCCACTTT. This translates into CASTRLGAYNSPLHF.

The V call is TRBV12-3 or TRBV12-4, the J call TRBJ2-5, with TRBD2 matching 10 bases. The CDR3 has 15 amino acids. V lost 2 bases and J lost 4; bases outside the gene matches: 4. DNA for the CDR3: TGTGCCAGCAGTTTATATGCTAGCGGGAGAGAGACCCAGTACTTC. Amino acid sequence: CASSLYASGRETQYF.

This clonotype was picked up one time. The chain recombines TRBV12-3 or TRBV12-4 with TRBJ2-7, with D perhaps assigned TRBD1 or TRBD2 (5 bases each). The V end was cut by 3 bases, the J end by 0 bases, with 15 bases between. This CDR3 is built from 16 residues. The CDR3 DNA reads as TGTGCCAGCAGTTTCGAAGCCGGGACCCGCTCCTACGAGCAGTACTTC. It specifies CASSFEAGTRSYEQYF.

The genes are TRBV10-3 and TRBJ1-1, with D perhaps TRBD1 or TRBD2 (6 bases each). The J call may not be correct, given that the DNA end is closer to TRBJ2-3. The V gene's germline CDR1 is ENHRY and CDR2 SYGVKD. This CDR3 is 14 amino acids long. The CDR3: CAIGKGGYTDTQYF. As DNA, the CDR3 is TGTGCCATTGGAAAGGGGGGATACACAGATACGCAGTATTTT.

This clonotype was found many times. One end of the junction is discordant with germline, which a read error may explain. The chain carries TRBV29-1 and TRBJ1-2; TRBD1 matches at 10 bases. The CDR3 runs 13 residues. CDR1 SQVTM and CDR2 ANQGSEA come from the germline V gene. The CDR3 DNA reads TGCAGCGTTACGACAGGGGGCTACTATGACTACACCTTC. Its translation: CSVTTGGYYDYTF.

Of note for this clonotype: One base away lies a much larger clone, so this may be a sequencing read error. The V gene is TRBV7-9, the J gene TRBJ1-2, with D uncertain. This CDR3 spans 16 amino acids. V was pared by 5 bases and J by 4 bases, with 20 bases between. Germline lookup yields CDR1 SEHNR and CDR2 FQNEAQ (reference sequence). The CDR3 region has the DNA TGTGCCAGCAGCCTGATTGATGGACCAGACGCCTATGGCTACACCTTC. Residues: CASSLIDGPDAYGYTF.

This clonotype was seen many times. The V and J genes are TRBV7-9 and TRBJ2-7; 8 bases agree with TRBD1. Germline V gene sequence: CDR1 SEHNR, CDR2 FQNEAQ (reference sequence). The CDR3 runs 14 residues. The J segment lost 5 bases and the V segment lost 5 bases, leaving 8 bases of the junction unmatched. CDR3: CASSRQGLRDEQYF. The DNA of the CDR3 is TGTGCCAGCAGCCGACAGGGGTTAAGGGACGAGCAGTACTTC.

The V call is TRBV7-9, the J call TRBJ1-2, with no clear D. The CDR3 is 13 amino acids. V dropped 3 bases and J dropped 3 bases, with 8 bases sitting between them. The V gene's germline CDR1 is SEHNR and CDR2 FQNEAQ (reference sequence). CDR3 bases: TGTGCCAGCAGCTTGTCTGGGGACTATGGCTACACCTTC. Translation gives CASSLSGDYGYTF. Based on the CDR3 plus reference TRBV7-9 and TRBJ1-2, the full variable domain is DTGVSQNPRHKITKRGQNVTFRCDPISEHNRLYWYRQTLGQGPEFLTYFQNEAQLEKSRLLSDRFSAERPKGSFSTLEIQRTEQGDSAMYLCASSLSGDYGYTFGSGTRLTVV.

With respect to this clonotype: A much larger clone differs from this one at a single base, so this may be a read error. The chain has TRBV13 and TRBJ2-7; D possibly matches TRBD1 or TRBD2 (5 bases each). Germline CDR1 is PRHDT and CDR2 is FYEKMQ (reference sequence). The CDR3 is 14 amino acids. Trimming took 6 bases from V and 2 from J, leaving 14 bases between them. CDR3 region: CASRRGRGPYEQYF. CDR3 nucleotide sequence: TGTGCCAGCAGGAGGGGACGGGGACCCTACGAGCAGTACTTC.